This section outlines one T cell receptor beta chain sequence together with its context. Its target is unknown. TCRdb fed the reads into MiXCR, producing one record per CDR3 protein. Of approximately 730,000 distinct CDR3 sequences in the sample, almost 30% were seen once. The germline CDR1 and CDR2 sequences are MNHEY and SMNVEV (reference sequence). This CDR3 has 15 residues. Deletions cut 2 bases from V and 4 bases from J, with 14 bases between. This sample was taken from a study of T cell repertoires in cytomegalovirus infection. Study results and caveats: Dominating the ex vivo response were TCR beta clonotypes that were CMV-specific and HLA-C-restricted. Cumulative public TCR beta family frequency identified carriers of CMV plus the relevant HLA.

The sequences come from cultured CD8+ T cells from PBMCs, collected from culture after CMV antigen stimulation. The receptor's source is a human donor in good health (CMV status not recorded). Some clones in this sample may be carry-over from other donors' samples. The chain recombines TRBV27 with TRBJ1-2; D may be TRBD1 (5 bases). CDR3 region: CASSLDGALTYGYTF. As DNA, the CDR3 is TGTGCCAGCAGTTTAGATGGGGCTCTAACCTATGGCTACACCTTC.